The 30 T cell receptor beta chains given below trace back to one sample, sequenced in a study of naive and memory T cell subsets. Four PCR rounds used nested alpha and beta constant region primers plus the SP2 primer. TCRdb ran MiXCR on the 5' RACE reads and lists one entry per CDR3 protein. The data show roughly 48,000 distinct CDR3 sequences, over 3.5% seen once. A UMI-containing oligonucleotide was joined by 3' ligation to the TCR cDNA template. These receptors came from a female donor in good health.

This clonotype was seen at least ten times. The J gene is TRBJ2-3, the V gene TRBV11-3; 11 bases fit TRBD2. The ends lost 5 bases at V and 5 bases at J; junction bases unmatched: 6. The CDR3 is made up of 15 amino acids. The germline V gene encodes CDR1 SGHNT and CDR2 YENEEA. The chain's CDR3 is CASSLGLAGGDTQYF. Written as DNA, the CDR3 is TGTGCCAGCAGCCTAGGGCTAGCGGGAGGAGATACGCAGTATTTT.

The table lists this clonotype with many counts. The chain couples TRBV18 to TRBJ2-1, with a weak D call TRBD2 (5 bases). V gave up 6 bases and J gave up 2 bases, with 14 bases separating them. The CDR3 runs 15 residues. Germline CDR1 KGHSH, CDR2 LQKENI. CDR3 amino acids: CASSLTSPPYNEQFF. CDR3 in DNA: TGTGCCAGCTCCCTTACTAGTCCCCCCTACAATGAGCAGTTCTTC.

CDR3 coding DNA: TGCAGTGCGCGGAAACAAGAGACCCAGTACTTC. It is translated as CSARKQETQYF. The chain joins TRBV20-1 to TRBJ2-5; D not certain. V was pared by 6 bases and J by 2 bases, with 7 bases between. The V gene's germline CDR1 is DFQATT and CDR2 SNEGSKA (reference sequence). This CDR3 region has 11 residues.

In its sample, this clonotype was seen many times. The DNA of the CDR3 is TGCAGTGCTAGATCTGGGGGGGCCCCCAACATTAATTCACCCCTCCACTTT. Encoded protein: CSARSGGAPNINSPLHF. This chain connects TRBV20-1 to TRBJ1-6, with a weak D call TRBD1 (6 bases). The germline CDR1 and CDR2 sequences are DFQATT and SNEGSKA (reference sequence). The V end lost 2 bases, the J end lost 6 bases, and 20 bases lay between the germline ends. The CDR3 runs 17 residues.

Ten or more counts support this clonotype. The J gene is TRBJ1-2, the V gene TRBV20-1, with D possibly matching TRBD1 (5 bases). The V gene lost 4 bases and the J gene lost 1 base, with 10 bases spanning the gap. From germline, CDR1 is DFQATT and CDR2 SNEGSKA (reference sequence). This CDR3 has 13 amino acids. The CDR3, as DNA: TGCAGTGCTAAACGGGGACGTAACTATGGCTACACCTTC. Amino acids: CSAKRGRNYGYTF.

This clonotype was found many times. The chain recombines TRBV24-1 with TRBJ2-1; 13 positions agree with TRBD2. The CDR3 extends over 16 amino acids. V was pared by 1 base and J by 10 bases, with 6 bases of the junction left unmatched. Germline CDR1 reads KGHDR; CDR2 reads SFDVKD. CDR3 protein: CATSDLRLAGGREQFF. The CDR3 nucleotides are TGTGCCACCAGTGATTTACGACTAGCGGGGGGTCGGGAGCAGTTCTTC.

This clonotype was recorded many times. The rearrangement joins TRBV3-1 to TRBJ2-7; D unresolved. CDR3 size: 14 residues. V was shortened by 4 bases and J by 6 bases, with 16 bases between the two germline ends. The germline V gene encodes CDR1 LGHDT and CDR2 YNNKEL (reference sequence). CDR3 loop: CASSRRLDRSEQYF. CDR3 bases: TGTGCCAGCAGCCGGAGACTGGATAGATCCGAGCAGTACTTC.

At least ten counts were recorded for this clonotype. The chain employs TRBV20-1 and TRBJ1-1; D is possibly TRBD1 (5 bases). V gave up 3 bases and J gave up 4 bases, with 15 bases separating them. CDR3 size: 14 residues. Per the germline V gene, CDR1 is DFQATT and CDR2 is SNEGSKA (reference sequence). In nucleotides, the CDR3 is TGCAGTGCTAGTTCCGCCTCGGGGGTCACTGAAGCTTTCTTT. Its translation: CSASSASGVTEAFF.

This clonotype was observed at least ten times. This chain joins TRBV24-1 and TRBJ2-2, with 9 bases aligning to TRBD2. The CDR3 is 15 amino acids. In germline, CDR1 is KGHDR, CDR2 SFDVKD. With V trimmed by 3 bases and J by 4 bases, 2 bases remained unmatched. The CDR3, as DNA: TGTGCCACCAGTGATCCGGGACTAGCCACCGGGGAGCTGTTTTTT. It specifies CATSDPGLATGELFF.

The chain combines TRBV6-2 or TRBV6-3 with TRBJ1-5; tentatively, D is TRBD1 (5 bases). V was shortened by 5 bases and J by 9 bases, with 17 bases between the two germline ends. The CDR3 is 14 amino acids. Germline CDR1 and CDR2: MNHEY and SVGEGT. CDR3 in DNA: TGTGCCAGCAGTGCATACAGGAACGGTCGGCCCCAGCATTTT. Protein product: CASSAYRNGRPQHF.

This clonotype showed up many times. The chain has TRBV6-2 or TRBV6-3 and TRBJ1-1; TRBD1 aligns across 8 bases. The CDR3 consists of 16 residues. Germline assignment: CDR1 MNHEY and CDR2 SVGEGT. The ends lost 1 base at V and 4 bases at J; junction bases unmatched: 8. Written as DNA, the CDR3 is TGTGCCAGCAGTTACTGGAGGGGCAGGGGGCCCACTGAAGCTTTCTTT. Its protein is CASSYWRGRGPTEAFF.

This clonotype showed up just a few times. The J gene is TRBJ2-7, the V gene TRBV7-2; D remains unclear. With 6 bases removed from V and 0 bases from J, the gap between germline ends came to 15 bases. Germline CDR1 and CDR2: SGHTA and FQGNSA. The CDR3 has 15 residues. CDR3 residues: CASRGETHSSYEQYF. The CDR3 DNA reads TGTGCCAGCAGGGGCGAAACCCACAGCTCCTACGAGCAGTACTTC.

About this clonotype itself: A much larger clone differs by one base, so this may be a read error. This chain uses TRBV20-1 with TRBJ2-7, with a possible D match to TRBD1 (6 bases). The CDR3 extends over 15 amino acids. V lost 1 base and J 4 bases, leaving 17 bases between the germline ends. CDR1 DFQATT and CDR2 SNEGSKA come from the germline V gene (reference sequence). CDR3 sequence: CSARVHRVSLYEQYF. The CDR3 DNA sequence: TGCAGTGCTAGAGTACACAGGGTGTCTTTATACGAGCAGTACTTC.

V and J are TRBV29-1 and TRBJ1-5; maybe TRBD1 (5 bases). The V end was cut by 7 bases, the J end by 7 bases, with 14 bases between. The germline V gene has CDR1 SQVTM and CDR2 ANQGSEA. The CDR3 has 12 residues. CDR3 loop: CSATTRGQPQHF. DNA of the CDR3: TGCAGCGCCACCACCCGGGGCCAGCCCCAGCATTTT.

This clonotype was recorded many times. The chain joins TRBV30 to TRBJ1-2; no clear D gene. Germline loops: CDR1 GTSNPN, CDR2 SVGIG (reference sequence). The CDR3 is 13 amino acids. The V end lost 2 bases, the J end lost 4 bases, and 11 bases lay between the germline ends. DNA for the CDR3: TGTGCCTGGAGTTCTGGACGTAGCTATGGCTACACCTTC. It yields the protein CAWSSGRSYGYTF.

Many counts were recorded for this clonotype. The J gene is TRBJ2-2, the V gene TRBV6-5; D is perhaps TRBD1 (6 bases). The germline V gene encodes CDR1 MNHEY and CDR2 SVGAGI. There are 13 residues in the CDR3. Trimming removed 10 bases at V and 3 bases at J, with 12 bases between. The CDR3 region has the DNA TGTGCCACACAGGGCTCGGACACCGGGGAGCTGTTTTTT. Its protein product is CATQGSDTGELFF.

The sample holds many counts of this clonotype. The rearrangement links TRBV6-2 or TRBV6-3 to TRBJ2-7, with 7 nucleotides matching TRBD1. Germline CDR1 reads MNHEY; CDR2 reads SVGEGT. CDR3 size: 15 residues. Unmatched junction bases numbered 9, after V lost 2 bases and J lost 5 bases. The DNA of the CDR3 is TGTGCCAGCAGTTACCCCGGACAGGTGGGACACGAGCAGTACTTC. It encodes CASSYPGQVGHEQYF.

The sample holds many counts of this clonotype. The V call is TRBV5-4, the J call TRBJ2-1; D possibly corresponds to TRBD2 (5 bases). Trimming took 9 bases from V and 4 from J, leaving 26 bases between them. The CDR3 consists of 17 residues. Germline CDR1 SGHNT, CDR2 YYREEE (reference sequence). The DNA for the CDR3 is TGTGCCACCATACTACGAGCCGGGATCTTGGCTTACAATGAGCAGTTCTTC. Translated, it gives CATILRAGILAYNEQFF.

Notes on this clonotype: This may be a read error, as it is one base from a much larger clone. The J gene is TRBJ2-1, the V gene TRBV14; D is possibly TRBD2 (7 bases). The V end was cut by 4 bases, the J end by 1 base, with 11 bases between. The germline V gene has CDR1 SGHDN and CDR2 FVKESK. The CDR3 covers 15 residues. CDR3 bases: TGTGCCAGCAGCCCGGGGGGCGGGTCCTACAATGAGCAGTTCTTC. As protein: CASSPGGGSYNEQFF.

The table lists this clonotype with many counts. This sequence joins TRBV29-1 and TRBJ2-7; D might be TRBD1 (6 bases). Trimming took off 7 bases at V and 0 bases at J, with 16 bases between the two ends. There are 14 residues in the CDR3. CDR1 and CDR2 from the germline V gene are SQVTM and ANQGSEA. In nucleotides, the CDR3 is TGCAGCGGCCCCGACAGGAACCCCTCCTACGAGCAGTACTTC. Translation: CSGPDRNPSYEQYF.

There are many counts of this clonotype. The chain combines TRBV20-1 with TRBJ2-7; D may be TRBD1 or TRBD2 (6 bases each). The germline V and J ends were trimmed by 2 bases and 2 bases, with 22 bases remaining between them. Germline loops: CDR1 DFQATT, CDR2 SNEGSKA (reference sequence). The length of the CDR3 is 17 residues. CDR3 DNA sequence: TGCAGTGCTAGAAAGGAAACACAGGGACTCCGCACCTACGAGCAGTACTTC. This codes for CSARKETQGLRTYEQYF.

This clonotype appeared many times. J is TRBJ2-7 and V is TRBV12-3 or TRBV12-4, with unresolved D. The CDR3 runs 13 residues. V was clipped by 5 bases and J by 2 bases, with 10 bases between them. The CDR3 DNA reads TGTGCCAGCAGTGTAACCCAAACCTACGAGCAGTACTTC. It encodes CASSVTQTYEQYF.

This clonotype was seen only a few times. The chain joins TRBV5-1 to TRBJ2-3; D perhaps matches TRBD1 (5 bases). The CDR3 contains 15 residues. CDR1 and CDR2 from the germline V gene are SGHRS and YFSETQ. V was pared by 1 base and J by 1 base, with 10 bases between. CDR3 loop: CASSLWQGRTDTQYF. CDR3 DNA sequence: TGCGCCAGCAGCTTGTGGCAGGGTCGCACAGATACGCAGTATTTT.

This clonotype was counted ten times or more. The gene calls are TRBV28 and TRBJ2-5; D might be TRBD2 (6 bases). V lost 5 bases and J 3 bases, leaving 10 bases between the germline ends. Germline V lookup: CDR1 MDHEN, CDR2 SYDVKM. The CDR3 is 13 amino acids. Here the CDR3 reads CASSETRKETQYF. In DNA form, the CDR3 reads TGTGCCAGCAGTGAGACTAGAAAAGAGACCCAGTACTTC.

This clonotype was recorded at least ten times. The chain recombines TRBV20-1 with TRBJ1-5; no definite D call. In germline, CDR1 is DFQATT, CDR2 SNEGSKA (reference sequence). This CDR3 is 13 amino acids long. The V gene lost 3 bases and the J gene lost 6 bases, with 12 bases spanning the gap. CDR3 in DNA: TGCAGTGCTAGGAAGACCGGGAGTCAGCCCCAGCATTTT. As protein: CSARKTGSQPQHF.

This clonotype showed up just a few times. DNA for the CDR3: TGTGCCATCAGCCCCGGGACAGGCCAAAACACCGGGGAGCTGTTTTTT. Protein sequence: CAISPGTGQNTGELFF. The chain links TRBV10-3 to TRBJ2-2; 8 bases map to TRBD1. The junction had 8 bases not matched to a gene; V was cut back by 6 bases and J by 2 bases. The length of the CDR3 is 16 residues. Germline values: CDR1 ENHRY, CDR2 SYGVKD.

This clonotype showed up many times. The chain carries TRBV6-5 and TRBJ1-1; possible D gene TRBD1, 5 bases. The ends were cut back, 4 bases at V and 0 bases at J, with 12 bases in the middle. The CDR3 loop spans 15 amino acids. CDR1 and CDR2 from the germline V gene are MNHEY and SVGAGI. The CDR3, as DNA: TGTGCCAGCAGTTGGAAGGGACGGATGAACACTGAAGCTTTCTTT. Amino acid sequence: CASSWKGRMNTEAFF.

This clonotype was seen more than once but under ten times. The chain links TRBV7-6 to TRBJ2-6; D is unclear. V lost 1 base and J lost 4, with 8 bases in between. CDR3 length: 15 residues. Germline V CDR1 and CDR2: SGHVS, FNYEAQ. The CDR3 is CASSLGVSGANVLTF. CDR3 DNA sequence: TGTGCCAGCAGCTTAGGGGTTTCAGGGGCCAACGTCCTGACTTTC.

This clonotype was seen ten or more times. The chain is built from TRBV11-3 and TRBJ2-2; 8 nucleotides line up with TRBD1. J gave up 7 bases and V 5 bases, and 9 bases lay outside the gene matches. CDR3 length equals 15 residues. The germline CDR1 and CDR2 sequences are SGHNT and YENEEA. This CDR3 is CASSTGQGLGGELFF. The CDR3 DNA follows: TGTGCCAGCAGCACCGGACAGGGACTCGGCGGGGAGCTGTTTTTT.

This clonotype was recorded many times. The chain couples TRBV6-1 to TRBJ2-3; TRBD2 matches 7 bases. Germline V gives CDR1 MNHNS, CDR2 SASEGT. The CDR3 length is 16 residues. With V trimmed by 2 bases and J by 4 bases, 9 bases remained unmatched. The CDR3 DNA follows: TGTGCCAGCAGTGAAATTCCTGGCGGGAGCGCAGATACGCAGTATTTT. This translates into CASSEIPGGSADTQYF.